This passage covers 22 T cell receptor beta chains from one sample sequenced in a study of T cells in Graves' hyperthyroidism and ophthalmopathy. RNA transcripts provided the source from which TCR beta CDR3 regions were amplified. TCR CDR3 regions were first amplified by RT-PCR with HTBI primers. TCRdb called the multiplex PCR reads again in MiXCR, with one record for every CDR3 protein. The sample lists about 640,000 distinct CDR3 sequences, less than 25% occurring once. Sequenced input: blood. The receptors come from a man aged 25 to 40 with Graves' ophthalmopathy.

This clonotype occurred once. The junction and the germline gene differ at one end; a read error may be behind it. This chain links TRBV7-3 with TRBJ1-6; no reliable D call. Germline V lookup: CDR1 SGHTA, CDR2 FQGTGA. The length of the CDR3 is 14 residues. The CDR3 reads CAGSRGPGNSPLHF. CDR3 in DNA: TGTGCCGGCAGCCGTGGCCCCGGAAATTCACCCCTCCACTTT.

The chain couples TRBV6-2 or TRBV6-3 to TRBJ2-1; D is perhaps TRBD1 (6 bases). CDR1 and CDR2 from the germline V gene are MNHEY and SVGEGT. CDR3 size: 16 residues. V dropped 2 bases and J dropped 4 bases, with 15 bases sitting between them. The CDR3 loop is CASSYPRGKTYNEQFF. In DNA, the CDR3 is TGTGCCAGCAGTTACCCCAGGGGTAAAACTTACAATGAGCAGTTCTTC.

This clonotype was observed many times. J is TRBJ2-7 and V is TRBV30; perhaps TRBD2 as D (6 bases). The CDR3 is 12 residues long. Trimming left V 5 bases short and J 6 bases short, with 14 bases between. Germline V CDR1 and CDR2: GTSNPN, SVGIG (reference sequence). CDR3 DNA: TGTGCCTGGGAGGGAGGCGGGACCGAGCAGTACTTC. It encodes CAWEGGGTEQYF.

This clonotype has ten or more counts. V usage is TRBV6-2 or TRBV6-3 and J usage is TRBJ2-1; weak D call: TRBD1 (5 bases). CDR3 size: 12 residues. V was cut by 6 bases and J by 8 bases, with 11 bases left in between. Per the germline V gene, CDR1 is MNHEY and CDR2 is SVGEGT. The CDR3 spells CASRTSGHEQFF. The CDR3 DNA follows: TGTGCCAGCAGAACGTCAGGGCATGAGCAGTTCTTC.

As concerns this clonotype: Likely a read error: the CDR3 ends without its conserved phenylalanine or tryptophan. The CDR3 here is CAISGDSYGYTL. CDR3 coding DNA: TGTGCCATCAGTGGTGACAGCTATGGCTACACCCTC. The chain couples TRBV10-3 to TRBJ1-2; D is perhaps TRBD1 (5 bases). Germline CDR1 and CDR2: ENHRY and SYGVKD. The CDR3 length is 12 residues. V was clipped by 4 bases and J by 4 bases, with 7 bases between them.

The CDR3 loop reads CASSHPPGQGKGYGYTF. CDR3 nucleotides: TGTGCCAGCAGCCACCCCCCGGGACAGGGGAAGGGCTATGGCTACACCTTC. The chain employs TRBV6-1 and TRBJ1-2, with TRBD1 matching over 10 bases. V trimming: 6 bases; J trimming: 4 bases; junction bases outside the gene matches: 14. The CDR3 is 17 residues long. Germline assignment: CDR1 MNHNS and CDR2 SASEGT.

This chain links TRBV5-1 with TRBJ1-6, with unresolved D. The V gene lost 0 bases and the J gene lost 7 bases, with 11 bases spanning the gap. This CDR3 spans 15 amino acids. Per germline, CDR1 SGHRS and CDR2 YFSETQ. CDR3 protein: CASSLGELPNSPLHF. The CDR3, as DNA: TGCGCCAGCAGCTTGGGGGAGCTACCCAATTCACCCCTCCACTTT.

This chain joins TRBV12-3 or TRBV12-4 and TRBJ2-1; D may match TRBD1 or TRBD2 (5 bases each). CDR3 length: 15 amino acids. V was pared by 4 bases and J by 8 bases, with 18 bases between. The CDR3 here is CASSSDGARVDEQFF. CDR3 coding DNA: TGTGCCAGCAGTTCCGACGGGGCCAGGGTCGATGAGCAGTTCTTC.

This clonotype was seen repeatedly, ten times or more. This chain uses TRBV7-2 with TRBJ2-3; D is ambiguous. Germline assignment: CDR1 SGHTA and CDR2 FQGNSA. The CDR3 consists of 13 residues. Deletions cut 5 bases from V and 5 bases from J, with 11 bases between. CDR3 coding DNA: TGTGCCAGCAGCGACACTCCCGGAGATACGCAGTATTTT. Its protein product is CASSDTPGDTQYF. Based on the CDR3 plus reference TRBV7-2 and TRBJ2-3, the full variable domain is GAGVSQSPSNKVTEKGKDVELRCDPISGHTALYWYRQSLGQGLEFLIYFQGNSAPDKSGLPSDRFSAERTGGSVSTLTIQRTQQEDSAVYLCASSDTPGDTQYFGPGTRLTVL.

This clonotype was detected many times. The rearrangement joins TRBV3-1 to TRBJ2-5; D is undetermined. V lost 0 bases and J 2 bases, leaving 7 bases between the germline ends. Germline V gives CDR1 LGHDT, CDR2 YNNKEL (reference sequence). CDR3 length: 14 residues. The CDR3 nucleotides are TGTGCCAGCAGCCAAGATAACAGACAAGAGACCCAGTACTTC. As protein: CASSQDNRQETQYF.

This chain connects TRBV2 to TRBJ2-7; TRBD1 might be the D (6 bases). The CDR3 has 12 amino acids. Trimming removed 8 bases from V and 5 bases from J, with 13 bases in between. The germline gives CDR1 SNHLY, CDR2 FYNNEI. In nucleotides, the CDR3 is TGTGCCAGCGCCGGACAGACAAACGAGCAGTACTTC. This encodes CASAGQTNEQYF.

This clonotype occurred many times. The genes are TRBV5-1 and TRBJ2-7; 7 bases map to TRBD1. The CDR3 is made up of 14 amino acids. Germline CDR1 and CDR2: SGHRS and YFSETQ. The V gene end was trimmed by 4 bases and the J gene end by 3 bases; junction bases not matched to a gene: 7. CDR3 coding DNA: TGCGCCAGCAGCCTCCTAGGACAGGTCTACGAGCAGTACTTC. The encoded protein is CASSLLGQVYEQYF.

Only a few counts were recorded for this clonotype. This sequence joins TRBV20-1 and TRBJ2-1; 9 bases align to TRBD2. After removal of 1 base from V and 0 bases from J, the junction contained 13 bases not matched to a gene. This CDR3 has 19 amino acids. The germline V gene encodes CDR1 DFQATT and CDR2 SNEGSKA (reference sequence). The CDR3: CSARGLPGSGSYSYNEQFF. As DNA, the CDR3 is TGCAGTGCTAGAGGACTTCCGGGTAGCGGGAGCTACTCCTACAATGAGCAGTTCTTC.

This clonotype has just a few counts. CDR3 coding DNA: TGCAGCCCCGCCAGACTGAGCACAGATACGCAGTATTTT. It specifies CSPARLSTDTQYF. The chain couples TRBV29-1 to TRBJ2-3; no clear D. The ends were cut back, 8 bases at V and 0 bases at J, with 12 bases in the middle. The CDR3 is 13 amino acids. The germline gives CDR1 SQVTM, CDR2 ANQGSEA.

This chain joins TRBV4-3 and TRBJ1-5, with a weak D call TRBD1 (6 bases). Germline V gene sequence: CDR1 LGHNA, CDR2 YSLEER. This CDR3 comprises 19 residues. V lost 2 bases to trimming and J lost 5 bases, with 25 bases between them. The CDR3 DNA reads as TGCGCCAGCAGCCAAAGATCCACTATCGGTACACAGGGAGATCAGCCCCAGCATTTT. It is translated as CASSQRSTIGTQGDQPQHF.

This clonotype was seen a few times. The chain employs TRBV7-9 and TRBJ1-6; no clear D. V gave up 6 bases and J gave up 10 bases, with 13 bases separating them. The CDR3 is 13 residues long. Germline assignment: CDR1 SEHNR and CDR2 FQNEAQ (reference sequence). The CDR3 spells CASSQEGLSPLHF. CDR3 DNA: TGTGCCAGCAGTCAAGAGGGCCTCTCACCCCTCCACTTT.

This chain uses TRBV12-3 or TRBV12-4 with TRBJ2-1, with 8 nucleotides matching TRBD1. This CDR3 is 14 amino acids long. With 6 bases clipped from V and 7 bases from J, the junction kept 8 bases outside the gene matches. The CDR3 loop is CASSRPTGENEQFF. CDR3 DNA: TGTGCCAGCAGCCGGCCGACAGGGGAGAATGAGCAGTTCTTC.

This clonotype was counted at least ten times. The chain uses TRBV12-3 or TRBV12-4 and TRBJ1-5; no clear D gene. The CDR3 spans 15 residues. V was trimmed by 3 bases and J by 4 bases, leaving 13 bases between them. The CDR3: CASSFSGVPNQPQHF. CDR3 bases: TGTGCCAGCAGTTTCTCGGGTGTTCCTAATCAGCCCCAGCATTTT.

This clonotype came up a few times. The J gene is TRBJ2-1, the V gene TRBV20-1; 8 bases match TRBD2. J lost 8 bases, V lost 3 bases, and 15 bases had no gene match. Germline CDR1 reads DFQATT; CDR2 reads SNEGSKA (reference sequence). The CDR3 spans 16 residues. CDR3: CSARSPGGLVVHEQFF. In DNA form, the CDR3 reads TGCAGTGCTAGGAGTCCTGGGGGACTAGTAGTTCATGAGCAGTTCTTC.

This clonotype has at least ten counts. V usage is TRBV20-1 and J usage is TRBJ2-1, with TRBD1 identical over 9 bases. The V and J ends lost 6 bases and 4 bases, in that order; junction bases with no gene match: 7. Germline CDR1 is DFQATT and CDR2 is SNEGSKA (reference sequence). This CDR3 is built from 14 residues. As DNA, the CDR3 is TGCAGTGCCAGGGGACAGGGCGTGTACAATGAGCAGTTCTTC. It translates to CSARGQGVYNEQFF.

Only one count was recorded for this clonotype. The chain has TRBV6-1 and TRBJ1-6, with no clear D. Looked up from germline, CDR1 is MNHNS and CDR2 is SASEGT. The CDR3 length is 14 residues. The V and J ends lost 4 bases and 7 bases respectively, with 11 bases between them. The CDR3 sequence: CASSGTAPNSPLHF. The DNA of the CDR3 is TGTGCCAGCAGTGGGACGGCCCCGAATTCACCCCTCCACTTT.

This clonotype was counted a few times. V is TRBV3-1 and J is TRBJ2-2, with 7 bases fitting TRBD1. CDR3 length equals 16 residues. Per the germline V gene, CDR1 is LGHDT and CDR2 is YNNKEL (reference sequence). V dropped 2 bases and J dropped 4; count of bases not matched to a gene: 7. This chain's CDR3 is CASSQNRQGRTGELFF. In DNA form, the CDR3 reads TGTGCCAGCAGCCAAAACCGACAGGGCCGCACCGGGGAGCTGTTTTTT.